These 26 T cell receptor beta chains were all obtained from the same sample, sequenced in a study of T cell responses to AZD1222 COVID-19 vaccine. The repertoire was sequenced with immunoSEQ multiplex PCR; TCRdb's copy has only in-frame clones and lacks some. Of around 120,000 clones listed, more than 75% are singletons. This material consisted of peripheral blood, taken 28 days after the second AZD1222 dose. The origin of the receptors is an adult who received the AZD1222 COVID-19 vaccine.

The chain carries TRBV7-2 and TRBJ1-1; no clear D. This CDR3 is built from 15 residues. Germline assignment: CDR1 SGHTA and CDR2 FQGNSA. Deletions cut 0 bases from V and 0 bases from J, with 8 bases between. CDR3 residues: CASSLAPRLNTEAFF. The CDR3 nucleotides are TGTGCCAGCAGCTTAGCTCCCAGGTTGAACACTGAAGCTTTCTTT.

J is TRBJ1-1 and V is TRBV15; D call uncertain. Between the trimmed V and J ends, which lost 2 bases and 1 base, there was a span of 11 bases. The CDR3 has 15 residues. From germline, CDR1 is LNHNV and CDR2 YYDKDF (reference sequence). CDR3 sequence: CATSRQLQRNTEAFF. CDR3 DNA: TGTGCCACCAGCAGACAGTTGCAGAGGAACACTGAAGCTTTCTTT.

The V and J genes are TRBV9 and TRBJ2-7; 8 positions match TRBD2. After removal of 4 bases from V and 6 bases from J, the junction contained 12 bases not matched to a gene. The CDR3 contains 15 residues. CDR1 and CDR2 from the germline V gene are SGDLS and YYNGEE. The CDR3 here is CASSSTGTRFGEQYF. The CDR3 bases are TGTGCCAGCAGCTCCACCGGGACTAGATTCGGCGAGCAGTACTTC.

V gene TRBV28 combines with J gene TRBJ2-2; 10 positions match TRBD2. Germline CDR1 reads MDHEN; CDR2 reads SYDVKM. V gave up 6 bases and J gave up 0 bases; unmatched junction bases: 7. The CDR3 extends over 17 amino acids. This CDR3 reads CASRLSGRAANTGELFF. CDR3 bases: TGTGCCAGCAGACTCAGCGGGAGGGCGGCGAACACCGGGGAGCTGTTTTTT.

The chain recombines TRBV27 with TRBJ2-1; 8 nucleotides line up with TRBD2. Trimming cost V 5 bases and J 3 bases; bases outside gene matches: 3. This CDR3 region has 14 residues. CDR1 is MNHEY, CDR2 SMNVEV, per germline (reference sequence). CDR3 DNA: TGTGCCAGCAGTAAAGCGGGAGTCTACAATGAGCAGTTCTTC. Protein sequence: CASSKAGVYNEQFF.

This clone was counted a few times. This sample also contains other DNA sequences that code for the same CDR3. DNA for the CDR3: TGCGCCAGCAGTACGGGACAGGGTAGCAATCAGCCCCAGCATTTT. Translation: CASSTGQGSNQPQHF. The V gene is TRBV5-1, the J gene TRBJ1-5; 9 bases are shared with TRBD1. The CDR3 loop spans 15 amino acids. The J segment lost 0 bases and the V segment lost 5 bases, leaving 3 bases of the junction unmatched. CDR1 and CDR2 (germline): SGHRS, YFSETQ.

The chain's CDR3 is CASSPQLAGDHPHTDTQYF. As DNA, the CDR3 is TGTGCCAGCAGCCCTCAGCTAGCGGGGGACCACCCCCACACAGATACGCAGTATTTT. The chain has TRBV4-2 and TRBJ2-3; TRBD2 matches at 10 bases. From germline, CDR1 is LGHNA and CDR2 YNFKEQ. V lost 4 bases and J lost 2; bases outside the gene matches: 15. The CDR3 is made up of 19 amino acids.

The genes are TRBV7-3 and TRBJ2-1; 11 bases align to TRBD2. The CDR3 loop spans 14 amino acids. Germline V gene data show CDR1 as SGHTA and CDR2 as FQGTGA. Germline trimming cut 5 bases from V and 15 bases from J; bases unmatched to any gene: 12. The CDR3 protein is CASSPATSGVNRFF. The CDR3 DNA sequence: TGTGCCAGCAGCCCCGCGACTAGCGGGGTGAATCGGTTCTTC.

The chain joins TRBV7-3 to TRBJ1-6; 7 nucleotides agree with TRBD1. With 1 base clipped from V and 6 bases from J, the junction kept 3 bases outside the gene matches. The CDR3 extends over 15 amino acids. The germline CDR1 and CDR2 sequences are SGHTA and FQGTGA. CDR3 in DNA: TGTGCCAGCAGCTTAATGACAGGGACTAATTCACCCCTCCACTTT. Its translation is CASSLMTGTNSPLHF.

The CDR3 here is CASSAGLAYEQYF. Written as DNA, the CDR3 is TGTGCCAGCAGCGCGGGACTAGCCTACGAGCAGTACTTC. J is TRBJ2-7 and V is TRBV11-3; the match to TRBD2 covers 8 bases. V lost 5 bases, J lost 2 bases, and 2 bases stayed unmatched. Germline CDR1 SGHNT, CDR2 YENEEA. The CDR3 runs to 13 residues.

This chain uses TRBV27 with TRBJ2-7; D possibly corresponds to TRBD1 (6 bases). V lost 5 bases to trimming and J lost 4 bases, with 12 bases between them. Germline V gene sequence: CDR1 MNHEY, CDR2 SMNVEV (reference sequence). The CDR3 runs 13 residues. The CDR3 loop reads CASSRQERYEQYF. In DNA, the CDR3 is TGTGCCAGCAGTAGACAGGAGAGGTACGAGCAGTACTTC.

The rearrangement joins TRBV2 to TRBJ2-5, with 11 bases aligning to TRBD1. This CDR3 has 16 amino acids. V trimming: 3 bases; J trimming: 5 bases; junction bases outside the gene matches: 8. The germline gives CDR1 SNHLY, CDR2 FYNNEI. DNA for the CDR3: TGTGCCAGCAGTGAGGACAGGGGGCGTTCTCGGGAGACCCAGTACTTC. The encoded protein is CASSEDRGRSRETQYF.

The chain employs TRBV7-8 and TRBJ2-7; 10 nucleotides agree with TRBD2. The germline V gene has CDR1 SGHVS and CDR2 FQNEAQ. This CDR3 is built from 17 residues. J lost 3 bases, V lost 1 base, and 9 bases had no gene match. DNA of the CDR3: TGTGCCAGCAGCTTAGGCTCCGGGACTAGCGATGACTACGAGCAGTACTTC. It codes for CASSLGSGTSDDYEQYF.

The chain recombines TRBV28 with TRBJ2-5; D possibly corresponds to TRBD1 (6 bases). V was pared by 2 bases and J by 2 bases, with 15 bases between. Per germline, CDR1 MDHEN and CDR2 SYDVKM. The CDR3 length is 16 residues. The CDR3 region has the DNA TGTGCCAGCAGTTTAAGACAGGCGTCCTCACAAGAGACCCAGTACTTC. Its protein is CASSLRQASSQETQYF.

The chain carries TRBV6-6 and TRBJ2-2; no firm D call. In germline, CDR1 is MNHNY, CDR2 SVGAGI (reference sequence). CDR3 length: 14 amino acids. Trimming removed 5 bases at V and 6 bases at J, with 13 bases between. The CDR3 spells CASSGSLLAGELFF. CDR3 DNA: TGTGCCAGCAGTGGGTCTTTACTCGCCGGGGAGCTGTTTTTT.

This clone was found once. The rearrangement uses TRBV6-2 or TRBV6-3 and TRBJ2-7; 7 nucleotides match TRBD2. Germline V gene sequence: CDR1 MNHEY, CDR2 SVGEGT. The CDR3 spans 15 residues. The ends lost 2 bases at V and 5 bases at J; junction bases unmatched: 9. CDR3 region: CASSYRGGPPHEQYF. The CDR3 nucleotides read TGTGCCAGCAGTTACCGGGGAGGGCCACCCCACGAGCAGTACTTC.

The chain recombines TRBV4-1 with TRBJ1-1; perhaps TRBD1 as D (5 bases). The V end lost 1 base, the J end lost 5 bases, and 11 bases lay between the germline ends. Germline-derived CDR1 and CDR2 are MGHRA and YSYEKL. CDR3 length: 14 amino acids. CDR3 residues: CASSQGAGQTEAFF. The CDR3 DNA reads TGCGCCAGCAGCCAAGGTGCAGGGCAAACTGAAGCTTTCTTT.

This clone was seen only a few times. This chain connects TRBV6-4 to TRBJ2-2; D gene uncertain. Trimming left V 0 bases short and J 1 base short, with 3 bases between. Germline CDR1 MRHNA, CDR2 SNTAGT. The CDR3 loop spans 14 amino acids. CDR3 nucleotide sequence: TGTGCCAGCAGTGACTCACTGAACACCGGGGAGCTGTTTTTT. As protein: CASSDSLNTGELFF.

V gene TRBV9 combines with J gene TRBJ2-1, with D uncertain. The CDR3 is 17 amino acids. From germline, CDR1 is SGDLS and CDR2 YYNGEE. V was pared by 3 bases and J by 2 bases, with 18 bases between. CDR3 protein: CASSGLIVSPAYNEQFF. The CDR3 DNA is TGTGCCAGCAGCGGGTTAATCGTGAGTCCTGCCTACAATGAGCAGTTCTTC.

The chain has TRBV19 and TRBJ2-2, with D possibly TRBD2 on 5 matching bases. V lost 1 base and J 4 bases, leaving 10 bases between the germline ends. This CDR3 has 15 amino acids. Germline V gene data show CDR1 as LNHDA and CDR2 as SQIVND (reference sequence). The CDR3 spells CASSIVTRGTGELFF. DNA for the CDR3: TGTGCCAGTAGTATAGTGACACGGGGCACCGGGGAGCTGTTTTTT.

V and J are TRBV7-8 and TRBJ2-1; D tentatively fits TRBD1 or TRBD2 (5 bases each). In germline, CDR1 is SGHVS, CDR2 FQNEAQ. Trimming removed 0 bases from V and 2 bases from J, with 17 bases in between. The CDR3 length is 18 residues. CDR3 sequence (DNA): TGTGCCAGCAGCTTAGCGGTGTTAGGGGACCCCGCCTACAATGAGCAGTTCTTC. Translation gives CASSLAVLGDPAYNEQFF.

V is TRBV5-8 and J is TRBJ1-5; D is possibly TRBD1 (6 bases). Germline V lookup: CDR1 SGHTS, CDR2 YDEGEE. V lost 5 bases, J lost 7 bases, and 22 bases lay in between. CDR3 length equals 16 residues. CDR3 coding DNA: TGTGCCAGCAGGTATATCATGGGGGGGCCGGGGCAGCCCCAGCATTTT. This codes for CASRYIMGGPGQPQHF.

The chain joins TRBV5-1 to TRBJ1-1; TRBD1 aligns across 7 bases. Germline loops: CDR1 SGHRS, CDR2 YFSETQ. With V trimmed by 2 bases and J by 4 bases, 8 bases remained unmatched. The CDR3 loop spans 15 amino acids. The CDR3 nucleotides are TGCGCCAGCAGCTTCACAGGGGTGGGGAGCACTGAAGCTTTCTTT. It is translated as CASSFTGVGSTEAFF.

The sample holds one count of this clone. The rearrangement joins TRBV4-1 to TRBJ1-3; D is ambiguous. CDR1 MGHRA and CDR2 YSYEKL come from the germline V gene. V was trimmed by 3 bases and J by 0 bases, leaving 15 bases between them. This CDR3 is built from 17 residues. This chain's CDR3 is CASSQIDLGFSGNTIYF. For the CDR3, the DNA is TGCGCCAGCAGCCAGATAGATTTGGGTTTCTCTGGAAACACCATATATTTT.

The CDR3 DNA follows: TGTGCCAGCAGTTACCGGGGGCCGAGCTATGGCTACACCTTC. This gives the protein CASSYRGPSYGYTF. V gene TRBV6-6 combines with J gene TRBJ1-2; weak D call: TRBD1 (6 bases). Germline V CDR1 and CDR2: MNHNY, SVGAGI (reference sequence). V was clipped by 2 bases and J by 4 bases, with 11 bases between them. This CDR3 region has 14 residues.

The chain joins TRBV4-2 to TRBJ1-1, with D uncertain. CDR3 size: 13 residues. Trimming left V 0 bases short and J 4 bases short, with 6 bases between. Germline V gene data show CDR1 as LGHNA and CDR2 as YNFKEQ. The CDR3 loop reads CASSQDPGTEAFF. Here the CDR3 DNA reads TGTGCCAGCAGCCAAGACCCTGGCACTGAAGCTTTCTTT.